This TCR beta chain was sequenced for a study of identifying expanded T cells in peripheral blood. Study findings and constraints: Over around two and four weeks, about 15 and 18 clones changed, versus 1.2 between replicates. Across healthy donors, higher total template counts meant significantly greater roughly 2-week count variance.

Libraries were prepared by immunoSEQ multiplex PCR; TCRdb keeps only in-frame clonotypes and omits some of them. Of 90,000 or so clones in the sample, around nine tenths are singletons; the top ten hold over 15%. Healthy donors had no documented immune events, such as infections, while sampled. The CDR3 sequence is 16 residues long. CDR1 is SGHDT, CDR2 YYEEEE, per germline. With 3 bases clipped from V and 7 bases from J, the junction kept 10 bases outside the gene matches. Details on this clone: Its specificity is not known.

This TCR was sampled from a person between 18 and 69 years old in good health. The chain has TRBV5-6 and TRBJ1-5, with TRBD1 matching 10 bases. What was sequenced was blood. The CDR3 DNA reads TGTGCCAGCAGCTCCCAGACAGGGGGCAGGTGGCAGCCCCAGCATTTT. Its protein is CASSSQTGGRWQPQHF. Supplemented by reference TRBV5-6 and TRBJ1-5, the full variable domain reads DAGVTQSPTHLIKTRGQQVTLRCSPKSGHDTVSWYQQALGQGPQFIFQYYEEEERQRGNFPDRFSGHQFPNYSSELNVNALLLGDSALYLCASSSQTGGRWQPQHFGDGTRLSIL.